The 17 T cell receptor beta chains given below trace back to one sample, sequenced in a study of blood T cell repertoires in COVID-19. The assay was immunoSEQ multiplex PCR, and TCRdb's table has in-frame clones only and misses some. Found here are over 120,000 clones, about three quarters of them singletons; the top ten hold over 2.5%. The sample consisted of PBMCs or T cells enriched from blood (not recorded which). These TCRs come from a woman aged 45-60 years who had recovered from COVID-19.

The chain combines TRBV11-3 with TRBJ2-3; D is unclear. This CDR3 spans 15 amino acids. V lost 5 bases, J lost 2 bases, and 14 bases lay in between. The germline V gene has CDR1 SGHNT and CDR2 YENEEA. The CDR3 loop is CASSPSGVLTDTQYF. The CDR3 nucleotides read TGTGCCAGCAGCCCCTCCGGAGTTCTCACAGATACGCAGTATTTT.

The chain combines TRBV28 with TRBJ1-2; the D is unclear. This CDR3 has 12 amino acids. Deletions cut 4 bases from V and 7 bases from J, with 10 bases between. From germline, CDR1 is MDHEN and CDR2 SYDVKM. The CDR3: CASSSLSGGYTF. The DNA for the CDR3 is TGTGCCAGCAGTTCTCTTTCAGGTGGCTACACCTTC.

The rearrangement uses TRBV11-2 and TRBJ1-1; D possibly corresponds to TRBD1 (6 bases). The V gene's germline CDR1 is SGHAT and CDR2 FQNNGV. V lost 2 bases to trimming and J lost 0 bases, with 10 bases between them. The length of the CDR3 is 15 residues. This chain's CDR3 is CASSLRGSMNTEAFF. CDR3 coding DNA: TGTGCCAGCAGCTTAAGGGGGTCCATGAACACTGAAGCTTTCTTT.

The chain uses TRBV7-2 and TRBJ1-2, with D unclear. Germline CDR1 reads SGHTA; CDR2 reads FQGNSA. This CDR3 region has 13 residues. V was cut by 5 bases and J by 5 bases, with 12 bases left in between. The CDR3 loop reads CASSLLGEYGYTF. For the CDR3, the DNA is TGTGCCAGCAGCCTACTCGGGGAGTATGGCTACACCTTC.

The gene calls are TRBV2 and TRBJ2-7, with a weak D call TRBD2 (5 bases). This CDR3 is built from 13 residues. Germline V CDR1 and CDR2: SNHLY, FYNNEI. Trimming took 6 bases from V and 3 from J, leaving 12 bases between them. The CDR3 here is CASSGLLFYEQYF. In nucleotides, the CDR3 is TGTGCCAGCAGCGGACTCTTATTCTACGAGCAGTACTTC. Complete variable domain (other parts from reference TRBV2 and TRBJ2-7): EPEVTQTPSHQVTQMGQEVILRCVPISNHLYFYWYRQILGQKVEFLVSFYNNEISEKSEIFDDQFSVERPDGSNFTLKIRSTKLEDSAMYFCASSGLLFYEQYFGPGTRLTVT.

The chain links TRBV13 to TRBJ2-1, with 8 nucleotides matching TRBD1. The V and J ends lost 4 bases and 7 bases, in that order; junction bases with no gene match: 12. Looked up from germline, CDR1 is PRHDT and CDR2 is FYEKMQ (reference sequence). The CDR3 runs 16 residues. The CDR3 sequence: CASSWNRDRRMNEQFF. The CDR3 DNA reads as TGTGCCAGCAGCTGGAACCGGGACAGGAGGATGAATGAGCAGTTCTTC.

The rearrangement uses TRBV11-3 and TRBJ2-7; possible D gene TRBD2, 5 bases. V dropped 9 bases and J dropped 2 bases, with 20 bases sitting between them. The V gene's germline CDR1 is SGHNT and CDR2 YENEEA. The CDR3 length is 15 residues. CDR3 region: CARRKIRGYTYEQYF. CDR3 DNA sequence: TGTGCCAGGCGCAAGATTAGAGGGTACACCTACGAGCAGTACTTC.

Notes on this clone: The junction does not match germline at one end; this may be a read error. Distinct nucleotide sequences in the sample also encode this CDR3. The chain is built from TRBV11-3 and TRBJ2-6; D unresolved. Germline V lookup: CDR1 SGHNT, CDR2 YENEEA. The CDR3 length is 18 residues. The CDR3 spells CASSLGYSIRPGANVLTF. DNA for the CDR3: TGTGCCAGTAGCTTAGGGTACAGTATTAGGCCTGGGGCCAACGTCCTGACTTTC.

CDR3 residues: CASSSDRAYGYTF. The CDR3 nucleotides are TGTGCCAGCAGTTCAGACAGGGCCTATGGCTACACCTTC. The V gene is TRBV28, the J gene TRBJ1-2, with 7 bases aligning to TRBD1. The junction had 3 bases not matched to a gene; V was cut back by 4 bases and J by 4 bases. The CDR3 consists of 13 residues. Germline V gives CDR1 MDHEN, CDR2 SYDVKM.

This sequence joins TRBV27 and TRBJ2-5; 12 bases line up with TRBD2. With 5 bases clipped from V and 5 bases from J, the junction kept 9 bases outside the gene matches. CDR3 size: 16 residues. Germline values: CDR1 MNHEY, CDR2 SMNVEV (reference sequence). The chain's CDR3 is CASSATSGGYMETQYF. The CDR3 nucleotides are TGTGCCAGCAGTGCCACTAGCGGGGGGTACATGGAGACCCAGTACTTC.

This rearrangement joins TRBV5-1 to TRBJ1-5; the match to TRBD1 covers 7 bases. J gave up 2 bases and V 4 bases, and 6 bases lay outside the gene matches. CDR1 and CDR2 from the germline V gene are SGHRS and YFSETQ. This CDR3 is built from 15 residues. The DNA of the CDR3 is TGCGCCAGCAGCCCAACCGGGACAGGCAATCAGCCCCAGCATTTT. This codes for CASSPTGTGNQPQHF.

The chain carries TRBV18 and TRBJ2-7, with 11 bases matching TRBD2. The J segment lost 0 bases and the V segment lost 3 bases, leaving 10 bases of the junction unmatched. Germline lookup yields CDR1 KGHSH and CDR2 LQKENI. The CDR3 runs to 18 residues. CDR3 protein: CASSPGRLAGGYSYEQYF. The CDR3 DNA follows: TGTGCCAGCTCACCCGGGAGGCTAGCGGGAGGCTACTCCTACGAGCAGTACTTC. The whole variable domain, remainder taken from reference TRBV18 and TRBJ2-7, is NAGVMQNPRHLVRRRGQEARLRCSPMKGHSHVYWYRQLPEEGLKFMVYLQKENIIDESGMPKERFSAEFPKEGPSILRIQQVVRGDSAAYFCASSPGRLAGGYSYEQYFGPGTRLTVT.

The chain joins TRBV3-1 (or the pseudogene TRBV3-2) to TRBJ2-5, with 10 bases identical to TRBD2. V lost 0 bases, J lost 7 bases, and 8 bases stayed unmatched. There are 16 residues in the CDR3. From germline, CDR1 is LGHDT and CDR2 YNNKEL (reference sequence). CDR3 DNA sequence: TGTGCCAGCAGCCAAGATGCACTAGCGGGGCGGGGGACCCAGTACTTC. This codes for CASSQDALAGRGTQYF.

The rearrangement joins TRBV30 to TRBJ2-4; tentatively, D is TRBD2 (6 bases). V was pared by 0 bases and J by 1 base, with 16 bases between. CDR3 length: 17 residues. Germline CDR1 GTSNPN, CDR2 SVGIG (reference sequence). In DNA form, the CDR3 reads TGTGCCTGGAGTGTACTGGGACTCGGCTCTGCCAAAAACATTCAGTACTTC. Translation gives CAWSVLGLGSAKNIQYF.

This sequence joins TRBV27 and TRBJ1-2; perhaps TRBD1 as D (6 bases). Trimming took off 5 bases at V and 4 bases at J, with 14 bases between the two ends. Looked up from germline, CDR1 is MNHEY and CDR2 is SMNVEV (reference sequence). The CDR3 is made up of 14 amino acids. The CDR3 nucleotides are TGTGCCAGCAGTCCCGGCGGGGGCAGCTATGGCTACACCTTC. Its translation: CASSPGGGSYGYTF.

This clone was observed a single time. The genes are TRBV10-1 and TRBJ2-5, with 10 bases aligning to TRBD2. CDR3 length equals 17 residues. V was pared by 0 bases and J by 2 bases, with 6 bases of the junction left unmatched. Germline CDR1 and CDR2: WNHNN and SYGVQD (reference sequence). CDR3 nucleotide sequence: TGCGCCAGCAGTGAGTCAAGAAGGACTAGCGGACAAGAGACCCAGTACTTC. It translates to CASSESRRTSGQETQYF.

This clone showed up just a few times. The chain carries TRBV11-2 and TRBJ2-5; TRBD2 matches 7 bases. CDR3 length equals 17 residues. Germline V lookup: CDR1 SGHAT, CDR2 FQNNGV. Unmatched junction bases numbered 8, after V lost 1 base and J lost 0 bases. CDR3 sequence reads: CASSLGGRGGDQETQYF. The CDR3 DNA reads as TGTGCCAGCAGCTTAGGGGGGAGGGGAGGGGACCAAGAGACCCAGTACTTC.